Listed here are 13 T cell receptor beta chains from one sample, sequenced in a study of blood T cell repertoires in COVID-19. Profiling relied on immunoSEQ multiplex PCR, and the TCRdb table lists in-frame clones only, not all of them. In the table there are about 130,000 clones, roughly 80% of which are singletons. The sample taken for sequencing was peripheral blood. These TCRs come from a woman in her fifties or sixties with acute or convalescent COVID-19.

As to this clone: The identical CDR3 is also encoded by other nucleotide sequences in the sample. The J gene is TRBJ1-1, the V gene TRBV3-1 (or the pseudogene TRBV3-2); D is unresolved. CDR3 size: 13 residues. Germline V gives CDR1 LGHDT, CDR2 YNNKEL (reference sequence). Trimming removed 2 bases at V and 0 bases at J, with 4 bases between. CDR3 sequence reads: CASSQRVNTEAFF. CDR3 DNA: TGTGCCAGCAGCCAACGGGTGAACACTGAAGCTTTCTTT.

This clone was seen just once. The chain joins TRBV12-5 to TRBJ1-2; D is undetermined. The CDR3 length is 12 residues. Trimming took off 1 base at V and 5 bases at J, with 5 bases between the two ends. Germline assignment: CDR1 LGHNT and CDR2 FRNRAP. The CDR3, as DNA: TGTGCTAGTGGTTTGGACAGTTATGGCTACACCTTC. It yields the protein CASGLDSYGYTF.

The chain uses TRBV2 and TRBJ1-2; D not certain. Germline-derived CDR1 and CDR2 are SNHLY and FYNNEI. The CDR3 contains 14 residues. The V and J ends lost 1 base and 2 bases respectively, with 8 bases between them. The CDR3 reads CASSEGNMNYGYTF. The CDR3 DNA sequence: TGTGCCAGCAGTGAAGGTAACATGAACTATGGCTACACCTTC. The whole variable domain, filled in from reference TRBV2 and TRBJ1-2, reads EPEVTQTPSHQVTQMGQEVILRCVPISNHLYFYWYRQILGQKVEFLVSFYNNEISEKSEIFDDQFSVERPDGSNFTLKIRSTKLEDSAMYFCASSEGNMNYGYTFGSGTRLTVV.

This clone was seen just once. The V call is TRBV7-8, the J call TRBJ1-2, with 9 bases fitting TRBD1. CDR1 is SGHVS, CDR2 FQNEAQ, per germline. V was pared by 5 bases and J by 7 bases, with 17 bases of the junction left unmatched. The CDR3 totals 17 residues. The CDR3 nucleotides read TGTGCCAGCAGCCCATTAGAACAGGGGGCTAGGTCGATTGGCTACACCTTC. This sequence encodes CASSPLEQGARSIGYTF.

V gene TRBV19 combines with J gene TRBJ1-1; a possible D gene is TRBD1 (6 bases). V lost 7 bases and J lost 1, with 16 bases in between. The length of the CDR3 is 15 residues. CDR1 and CDR2 (germline): LNHDA, SQIVND (reference sequence). The CDR3 DNA reads as TGTGCCAGTATTTCCCCAGGGGCAAGGAACACTGAAGCTTTCTTT. Residues: CASISPGARNTEAFF.

V and J are TRBV5-4 and TRBJ1-1; possible D gene TRBD1, 5 bases. The CDR3 has 14 residues. The germline V and J ends were trimmed by 0 bases and 4 bases, with 10 bases remaining between them. Germline CDR1 and CDR2: SGHNT and YYREEE (reference sequence). The CDR3 sequence is CASSLGRGGTEAFF. In DNA form, the CDR3 reads TGTGCCAGCAGCTTGGGGAGGGGTGGCACTGAAGCTTTCTTT.

This chain connects TRBV24-1 to TRBJ1-2; a weak D match, TRBD1 (5 bases). In germline, CDR1 is KGHDR, CDR2 SFDVKD. CDR3 length: 13 amino acids. V was cut by 2 bases and J by 5 bases, with 8 bases left in between. CDR3 amino acids: CATSDYRGYGYTF. The CDR3 nucleotides are TGTGCCACCAGTGATTATCGGGGGTATGGCTACACCTTC.

The chain's CDR3 is CASSQGIGGGEYNEQFF. For the CDR3, the DNA is TGTGCCAGCAGCCAAGGGATAGGCGGGGGGGAATACAATGAGCAGTTCTTC. J is TRBJ2-1 and V is TRBV3-1 (or the pseudogene TRBV3-2); 9 bases are a match to TRBD2. CDR1 LGHDT and CDR2 YNNKEL come from the germline V gene (reference sequence). The CDR3 length is 17 residues. V shed 1 base, J shed 4 bases, and the junction held 8 bases outside the gene matches.

The V gene is TRBV19, the J gene TRBJ1-5; 7 nucleotides align to TRBD1. This CDR3 is built from 14 residues. Germline trimming cut 10 bases from V and 4 bases from J; bases unmatched to any gene: 10. Germline V gene data show CDR1 as LNHDA and CDR2 as SQIVND (reference sequence). CDR3 residues: CATTPDRMNQPQHF. The CDR3 DNA sequence: TGTGCCACTACCCCGGACAGGATGAATCAGCCCCAGCATTTT.

The V and J genes are TRBV5-1 and TRBJ1-6, with unresolved D. CDR1 and CDR2 from the germline V gene are SGHRS and YFSETQ. The CDR3 consists of 13 residues. V was trimmed by 2 bases and J by 7 bases, leaving 7 bases between them. The CDR3 loop is CASSFLSNSPLHF. In nucleotides, the CDR3 is TGCGCCAGCAGCTTCCTATCGAATTCACCCCTCCACTTT. The complete variable domain, with remaining parts taken from reference TRBV5-1 and TRBJ1-6, reads KAGVTQTPRYLIKTRGQQVTLSCSPISGHRSVSWYQQTPGQGLQFLFEYFSETQRNKGNFPGRFSGRQFSNSRSEMNVSTLELGDSALYLCASSFLSNSPLHFGNGTRLTVT.

The rearrangement uses TRBV3-1 (or the pseudogene TRBV3-2) and TRBJ1-2, with D perhaps matching TRBD1 (5 bases). The CDR3 length is 15 residues. The germline gives CDR1 LGHDT, CDR2 YNNKEL (reference sequence). V was trimmed by 4 bases and J by 3 bases, leaving 15 bases between them. The CDR3 protein is CASSPGWGEHYGYTF. CDR3 in DNA: TGTGCCAGCAGCCCAGGGTGGGGGGAGCACTATGGCTACACCTTC.

This clone was detected a few times. The rearrangement joins TRBV5-8 to TRBJ2-3, with 8 bases lining up with TRBD1. With 4 bases clipped from V and 0 bases from J, the junction kept 10 bases outside the gene matches. CDR3 length equals 17 residues. Germline values: CDR1 SGHTS, CDR2 YDEGEE. The CDR3 DNA reads as TGTGCCAGCAGCCTACCGGGGGACAGGCTTAGCACAGATACGCAGTATTTT. Encoded protein: CASSLPGDRLSTDTQYF. Variable domain in full (rest from reference TRBV5-8 and TRBJ2-3): EAGVTQSPTHLIKTRGQQATLRCSPISGHTSVYWYQQALGLGLQFLLWYDEGEERNRGNFPPRFSGRQFPNYSSELNVNALELEDSALYLCASSLPGDRLSTDTQYFGPGTRLTVL.

J is TRBJ1-1 and V is TRBV6-2 or TRBV6-3; 7 nucleotides agree with TRBD1. Germline CDR1 and CDR2: MNHEY and SVGEGT. V was clipped by 4 bases and J by 4 bases; unmatched bases: 6. The CDR3 sequence is 14 residues long. The CDR3 nucleotides are TGTGCCAGCAGTTTGGACGACAGGGTCACTGAAGCTTTCTTT. Amino acid sequence: CASSLDDRVTEAFF.